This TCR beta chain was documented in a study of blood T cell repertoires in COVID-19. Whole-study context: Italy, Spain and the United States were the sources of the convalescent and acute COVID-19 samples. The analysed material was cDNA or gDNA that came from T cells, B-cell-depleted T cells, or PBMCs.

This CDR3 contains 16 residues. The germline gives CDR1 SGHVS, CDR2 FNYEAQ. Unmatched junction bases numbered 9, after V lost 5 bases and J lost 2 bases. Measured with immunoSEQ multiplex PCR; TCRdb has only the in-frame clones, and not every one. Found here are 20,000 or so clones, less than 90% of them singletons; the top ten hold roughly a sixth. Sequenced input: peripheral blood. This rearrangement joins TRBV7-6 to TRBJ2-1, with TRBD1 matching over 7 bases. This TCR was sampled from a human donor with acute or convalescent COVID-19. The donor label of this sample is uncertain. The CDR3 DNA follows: TGTGCCAGCAGCCCATCCAGGGACAGTACCTACAATGAGCAGTTCTTC. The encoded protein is CASSPSRDSTYNEQFF. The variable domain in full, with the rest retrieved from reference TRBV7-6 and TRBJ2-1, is GAGVSQSPRYKVTKRGQDVALRCDPISGHVSLYWYRQALGQGPEFLTYFNYEAQQDKSGLPNDRFSAERPEGSISTLTIQRTEQRDSAMYRCASSPSRDSTYNEQFFGPGTRLTVL.